The T cell receptor (beta chain) described here comes from a study of cytomegalovirus exposure and HLA in healthy donors (dated by TCRdb to about 2017). Regarding the research as a whole: An earlier analysis of under 600 of the donors reported approximately 270 Gb of sequence data and 100 million to 130 million unique TCR beta sequences from some 180 million T cells. Approximately 310 gigabases of sequencing data and roughly 81 million unique TCR sequences made up an early release that covered approximately 620 HLA-typed donors. An earlier analysis of 500 to 750 of the donors applied high-throughput TCR beta sequencing to assess whether each TCR beta V gene segment acted as functional or pseudogenic. Donor age, sex, ethnicity and CMV serostatus were compiled together with the repertoire data. Using immunosequencing, the study profiled T cell repertoires from roughly 650 subjects and related those repertoires to cytomegalovirus serostatus. The number of typed donors differed by locus: roughly 629-640 for A, B, C, DRB1 and DQB1; some 540 for DQA1; some 610 for DPA1; and around 450 for DPB1. The later analysis used no new phenotypic data to find candidate immune exposures, relying instead on TCR beta sequences and their occurrence across donors. Among around 400 genotyped donors of the cohort, an average of roughly 230,000 unique TCR beta nucleotide sequences was sequenced per donor, of which 15% to 20% were non-productive. Every repertoire in the discovery cohort had been generated on one and the same sequencing platform. In addition to the first cohort of 500 to 850 subjects, a separate validation cohort of under 150 different subjects was used. To predict cytomegalovirus infection status, the study brought together high-throughput TCR immunosequencing, statistical association of individual TCRs with disease status, and machine learning. In a later analysis, previously published TCR beta repertoires from 600 to 850 donors were re-analyzed and high-resolution HLA genotyping was added so that TCR occurrence patterns could be studied. Of the 350 to 400 genotyped donors, approximately 83% fell in the genetic ancestry cluster associated with self-reported Caucasian donors. The study aimed to test whether cataloging public T cell receptors could reveal signatures of past pathogen exposure. HLA typing included class I and class II loci at four-digit resolution. A handful of DR-DQ haplotypes were handled as single units for association and clustering because linkage in the cohort was strong. A later genetic analysis took genome-wide SNP genotypes for about 55% of the roughly 700 donors and used that subset as a discovery cohort. The paper's findings and limits, for the study overall: Linkage disequilibrium might explain the correlated functional status among segregating V segments, but an unknown experimental factor could not be ruled out. According to a later analysis, parvovirus B19, influenza, CMV and Epstein-Barr virus appeared linked to several top co-occurrence clusters. A further reported finding was that TCR beta sequences accurately predicted the HLA-A and HLA-B alleles for most subjects in the first cohort. In the study, approximately 160 TCR beta chains were listed as associated with cytomegalovirus. V-gene and J-gene trimming of TCR beta chains was associated with a missense DCLRE1C variant in a later genetic analysis, and the association was replicated in an independent cohort. For the cohort, immune exposure information was limited to CMV serostatus. Presence/absence analyses assumed roughly uniform sequencing depth across donors, an assumption that may not hold. A later analysis associated some 17,000 TCR beta sequences with specific HLA alleles at a false discovery rate of 0.05. In vitro tests confirmed that a few of the cytomegalovirus-associated TCR beta chains recognize cytomegalovirus antigens. In a later analysis, TCR association rates were found to vary across HLA loci, with the most associated TCRs seen for DRB1 alleles and the fewest for HLA-C alleles. According to the authors, the approach could potentially be generalized to other disease states and immunological phenotypes. Because HLA typing was unavailable for some donors at each locus, only the typed subset was used in association tests. Assigning TCR associations to individual alleles was difficult when HLA alleles, especially DR and DQ, strongly co-occurred. Broadly in line with IMGT annotations, most TCR beta V segments showed up in productive rearrangements about 90% or about 30% of the time in an earlier analysis of a few hundred of the donors. In a later analysis, HLA-associated TCR beta chains showed more clonal expansion and lower generation probabilities than non-associated chains that were equally common. A cluster of highly shared sequence variants was judged likely to represent a technical artifact of the sequencing pipeline. Because counts were too low, about 15 rarely observed V segments, including chromosome 9 orphons, were left out of the earlier analysis of a few hundred of the donors. According to a later analysis, most CMV-associated TCR beta chains appeared to be HLA-restricted, and the HLA associations seemed to be driven largely by CMV exposure. In both the original and validation cohorts, the classifier was reported to diagnose cytomegalovirus status with high specificity and sensitivity. In a later genetic analysis, fewer N-insertions in productive TCRs were reported among donors in an Asian-associated ancestry cluster than the roughly 700-donor mean. Some IMGT-functional V segments, including TRBV6-2 and TRBV6-3, could not be distinguished by the 87-base-pair reads and were therefore excluded. Most TCR sequences were seen in very few donors, while some public TCRs were found in many individuals. Only TCR beta chains were sequenced in this cohort, and the absence of alpha or paired-chain data limited detectable features.

Including the terminal cysteine and phenylalanine, the CDR3 comprises 18 residues. Of all the DNA, just the CDR3 is kept, 54 bases in frame from base 1. CDR1 and CDR2, per the germline V gene (reference sequence), are PRHDT and FYEKMQ. V loses 1 base at its end and J loses 2 bases; junction bases beyond the gene matches: 11. The method was the immunoSEQ multiplex PCR assay. For the multiplex PCR, a mixture combining 60 forward primers for TCR Vbeta segments and 13 reverse primers for TCR Jbeta segments was used. The CDR3 region of rearranged TCR beta genes was amplified from genomic DNA with a multiplex PCR assay. Amplified TCR beta libraries were sequenced as 87-base-pair reads on the Illumina HiSeq System. In the source study's methods: A later analysis counted about 80 million unique TCR beta chains across the 640 or so repertoires, and some 11 million of these chains were shared by at least two donors. A nearest-neighbor algorithm error-corrected the raw reads and collapsed the reads into unique sequences, merging closely related sequences to remove PCR and sequencing errors. V, D and J gene segments were assigned by aligning CDR3 sequences to IMGT reference sequences. Each retained sequence needed at least a six-nucleotide match to both a V gene segment and a J gene segment. Rearrangements were called productive when the CDR3 lacked stop codons and stayed in frame with V and J; all others were non-productive. CDR3 was defined according to IMGT convention as the region running from the second conserved V-encoded cysteine to the conserved J-encoded phenylalanine. Sequences without an unambiguous match to a single V gene segment were excluded from the earlier analysis of a few hundred of the donors. An earlier analysis of several hundred of the donors called V segments functional above 56.7% productive rearrangements and segregating when the between-donor standard deviation exceeded 5%. To diagnose cytomegalovirus status from the catalog of TCR beta chain sequences, a statistical classification framework was built. A later analysis assigned V and J genes by comparing TCR nucleotide sequences with IMGT/GENE-DB human TR gene sequences. Using the TCRdist pipeline, a later analysis assigned CDR3 sequences along with most-parsimonious VDJ recombination scenarios. In a later analysis, every TCR beta chain was defined by the combination of its CDR3 amino acid sequence and its V-gene family, and reads without a unique V-gene family were dropped. In a later analysis, a few hundred highly shared, low-generation-probability nucleotide sequences were removed to address suspected cross-contamination and a sequencing artifact. In a later analysis, a clonal expansion index was calculated for each public chain from normalized within-repertoire ranks of inferred template counts. Generation probabilities in a later analysis came from a VDJ recombination model fitted to out-of-frame rearrangements, and those results were checked against IGoR. In a later analysis, hypergeometric tests were used to score TCR-TCR, TCR-HLA and TCR-CMV co-occurrence, with a repertoire-size bias correction applied to TCR pairs. In a later analysis, false discovery rates were estimated by permuting HLA or CMV assignments 20 times. A later analysis grouped co-occurring TCRs with DBSCAN, adding TCRdist sequence similarity when clustering within HLA-allele-positive subsets. For co-occurrence clustering, repertoires with fewer than 30,000 or more than 120,000 public chains were excluded, along with roughly five repertoires with anomalous nucleotide sharing. Drawn from immuneACCESS, this table holds only the in-frame rearrangements with V and J called that TCRdb kept. Clones are partly lost; checked studies trace under half to an unresolved V gene and leave the rest unexplained. That table furnishes V, J and clone size, whereas the DNA furnished D and trimming. The sample records some 250,000 clones, about 81% of which are singletons. The top ten clonotypes cover about 8% of the sample.

The cohort consisted of 670 or so healthy bone marrow donors. At the time of sampling, every cohort member was nominally healthy, though immune exposures that went unrecorded were likely present. The donor was CMV seropositive and belonged to the group of 250 to 350 seropositive cohort members. A peripheral blood sample was collected from each donor, and TCR beta sequencing was performed on peripheral blood mononuclear cells. Genomic DNA extraction from the blood cell samples was performed with the Qiagen DNeasy Blood Extraction Kit. Remarks on this clone: Its antigen remains undetermined. The input lacks base qualities; no much larger clone sits a single base away.

The TCR was taken from a woman in her fifties or sixties in good health and CMV-seropositive. The chain is assembled from TRBV13 and TRBJ2-7, with 10 bases in between that match TRBD2. The sample consisted of PBMCs. The nucleotide sequence reads TGTGCCAGCAGCTTAGCAGAGGTAGCGGGAGGATCCCCCTACGAGCAGTACTTC. The translation is CASSLAEVAGGSPYEQYF.